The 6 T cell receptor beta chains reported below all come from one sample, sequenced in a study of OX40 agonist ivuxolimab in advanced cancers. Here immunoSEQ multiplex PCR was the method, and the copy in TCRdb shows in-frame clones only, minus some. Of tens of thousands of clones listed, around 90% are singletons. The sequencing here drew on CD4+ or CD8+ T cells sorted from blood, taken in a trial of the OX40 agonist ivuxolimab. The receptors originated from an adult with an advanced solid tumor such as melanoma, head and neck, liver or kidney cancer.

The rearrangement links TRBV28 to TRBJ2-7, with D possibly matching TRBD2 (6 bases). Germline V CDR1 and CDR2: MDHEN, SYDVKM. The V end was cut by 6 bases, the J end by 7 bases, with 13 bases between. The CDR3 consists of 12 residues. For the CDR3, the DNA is TGTGCCAGCAGCTTAGAAGGGAGGGAGCAGTACTTC. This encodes CASSLEGREQYF.

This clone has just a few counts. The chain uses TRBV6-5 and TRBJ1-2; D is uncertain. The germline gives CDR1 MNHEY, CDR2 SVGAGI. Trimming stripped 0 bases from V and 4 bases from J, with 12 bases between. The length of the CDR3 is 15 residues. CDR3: CASSYSDLIPYGYTF. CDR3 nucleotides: TGTGCCAGCAGTTACTCGGACTTGATTCCCTATGGCTACACCTTC.

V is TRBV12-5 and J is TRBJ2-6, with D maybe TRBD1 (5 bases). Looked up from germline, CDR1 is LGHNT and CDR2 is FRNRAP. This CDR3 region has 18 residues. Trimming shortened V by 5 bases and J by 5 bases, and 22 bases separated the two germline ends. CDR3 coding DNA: TGTGCTAGTGGTAGCATTTATGCAGGACAAAGTCGGGCCAACGTCCTGACTTTC. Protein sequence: CASGSIYAGQSRANVLTF.

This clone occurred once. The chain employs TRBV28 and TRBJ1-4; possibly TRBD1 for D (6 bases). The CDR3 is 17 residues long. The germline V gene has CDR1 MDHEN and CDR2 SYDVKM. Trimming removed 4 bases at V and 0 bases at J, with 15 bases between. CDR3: CASSSQRQGSTNEKLFF. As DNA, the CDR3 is TGTGCCAGCAGTTCGCAGAGGCAGGGGTCAACTAATGAAAAACTGTTTTTT.

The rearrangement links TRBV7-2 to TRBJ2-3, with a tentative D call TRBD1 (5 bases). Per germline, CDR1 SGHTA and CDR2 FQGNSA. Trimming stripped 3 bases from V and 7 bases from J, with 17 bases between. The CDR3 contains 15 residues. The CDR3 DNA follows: TGTGCCAGCAGCTTCTCTTTAGGGGTGTCAAATACGCAGTATTTT. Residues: CASSFSLGVSNTQYF. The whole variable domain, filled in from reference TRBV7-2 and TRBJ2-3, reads GAGVSQSPSNKVTEKGKDVELRCDPISGHTALYWYRQSLGQGLEFLIYFQGNSAPDKSGLPSDRFSAERTGGSVSTLTIQRTQQEDSAVYLCASSFSLGVSNTQYFGPGTRLTVL.

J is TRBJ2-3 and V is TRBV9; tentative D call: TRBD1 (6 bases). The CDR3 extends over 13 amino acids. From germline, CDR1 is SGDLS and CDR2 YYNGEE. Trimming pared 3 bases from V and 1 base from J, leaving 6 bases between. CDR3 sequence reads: CASSEGGTDTQYF. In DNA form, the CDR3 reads TGTGCCAGCAGCGAGGGGGGCACAGATACGCAGTATTTT.